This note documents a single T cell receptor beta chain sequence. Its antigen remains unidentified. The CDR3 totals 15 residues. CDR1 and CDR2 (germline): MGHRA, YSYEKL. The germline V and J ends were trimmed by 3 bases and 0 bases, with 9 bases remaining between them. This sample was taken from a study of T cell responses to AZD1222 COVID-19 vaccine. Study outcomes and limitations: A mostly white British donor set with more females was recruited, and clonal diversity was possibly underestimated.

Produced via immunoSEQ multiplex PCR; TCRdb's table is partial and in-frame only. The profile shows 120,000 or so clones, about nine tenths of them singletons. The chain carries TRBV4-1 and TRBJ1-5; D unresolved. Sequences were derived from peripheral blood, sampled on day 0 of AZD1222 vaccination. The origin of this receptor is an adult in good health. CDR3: CASSQYTFSNQPQHF. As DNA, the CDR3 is TGCGCCAGCAGCCAGTACACTTTTAGCAATCAGCCCCAGCATTTT.